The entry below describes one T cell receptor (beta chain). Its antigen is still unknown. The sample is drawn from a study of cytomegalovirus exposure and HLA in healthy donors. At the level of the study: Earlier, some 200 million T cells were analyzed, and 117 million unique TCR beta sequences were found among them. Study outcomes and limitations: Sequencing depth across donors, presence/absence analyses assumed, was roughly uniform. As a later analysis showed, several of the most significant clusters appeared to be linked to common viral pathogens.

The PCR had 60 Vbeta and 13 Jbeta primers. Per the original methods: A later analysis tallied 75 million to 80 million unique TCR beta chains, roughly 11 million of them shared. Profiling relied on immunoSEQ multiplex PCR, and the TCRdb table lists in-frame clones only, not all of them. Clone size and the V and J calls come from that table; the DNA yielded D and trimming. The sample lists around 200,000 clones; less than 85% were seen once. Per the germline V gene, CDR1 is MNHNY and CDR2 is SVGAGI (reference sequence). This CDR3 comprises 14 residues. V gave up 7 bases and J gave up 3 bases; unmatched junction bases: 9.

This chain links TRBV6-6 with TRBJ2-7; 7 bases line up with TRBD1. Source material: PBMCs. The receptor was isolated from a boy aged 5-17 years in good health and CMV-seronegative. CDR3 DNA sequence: TGTGCCAGCAATTTAGTCCGGGACAGCTACGAGCAGTACTTC. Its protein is CASNLVRDSYEQYF.